The 24 T cell receptor beta chains reported below all come from one sample, sequenced in a study of T cells expressing NK-cell markers (dated by TCRdb to the early 2020s). The library was built by means of 5' RACE. For sequencing, an Illumina HiSeq 2000 was employed. TCRdb reprocessed the reads into one record per CDR3 protein sequence, lacking DNA. The sample table includes hundreds of thousands of distinct CDR3 sequences. Approximately 3.6% of the sample is held by the ten biggest clonotypes. What was sequenced was blood T cells: a sorted CD56 or NKG2C T cell subset, CD4+ or CD8+ T cells, or bulk PBMC T cells (not recorded which). These receptors were collected from a man younger than 35 in good health. Donor details come from another sample of the same person, matched by shared clones.

The chain employs TRBV28 and TRBJ1-1; TCRdb designates TRBD1, a call that cannot be tested without DNA. Germline assignment: CDR1 MDHEN and CDR2 SYDVKM. There are 15 residues in the CDR3. CDR3 residues: CATRGLGTGNTEAFF.

The V gene is TRBV7-3, the J gene TRBJ2-7; absent DNA, TCRdb's TRBD1 call cannot be checked. This CDR3 has 14 residues. Germline V lookup: CDR1 SGHTA, CDR2 FQGTGA. CDR3 in amino acids: CASSSAGAGGEQYF. Combining the CDR3 with reference TRBV7-3 and TRBJ2-7 gives the whole variable domain GAGVSQTPSNKVTEKGKYVELRCDPISGHTALYWYRQSLGQGPEFLIYFQGTGAADDSGLPNDRFFAVRPEGSVSTLKIQRTERGDSAVYLCASSSAGAGGEQYFGPGTRLTVT.

The rearrangement links TRBV29-1 to TRBJ2-5; TCRdb outputs TRBD2, but without DNA this stays unchecked. CDR3 size: 11 residues. Looked up from germline, CDR1 is SQVTM and CDR2 is ANQGSEA. The CDR3 loop is CSFRVGETQYF.

J is TRBJ2-1 and V is TRBV18; the D call from TCRdb, TRBD1, cannot be confirmed without DNA. From germline, CDR1 is KGHSH and CDR2 LQKENI. The CDR3 extends over 14 amino acids. The CDR3 loop is CASSRLGQDNEQFF.

J is TRBJ1-2 and V is TRBV13. Looked up from germline, CDR1 is PRHDT and CDR2 is FYEKMQ (reference sequence). This CDR3 has 15 residues. The chain's CDR3 is CASSLGLTGGNGYTF.

The rearrangement links TRBV20-1 to TRBJ1-6. CDR3 length equals 13 residues. CDR1 and CDR2 from the germline V gene are DFQATT and SNEGSKA (reference sequence). The CDR3 loop reads CRRTDSYNSPLHF.

The V gene is TRBV5-6, the J gene TRBJ2-5; TCRdb picks TRBD2, but there is no DNA to check that call. Germline CDR1 reads SGHDT; CDR2 reads YYEEEE. This CDR3 is built from 15 residues. CDR3 region: CASSLVAGERETQYF.

The rearrangement joins TRBV7-8 to TRBJ2-1; lacking DNA, the TRBD2 call made by TCRdb goes unchecked. The CDR3 consists of 15 residues. The germline gives CDR1 SGHVS, CDR2 FQNEAQ. CDR3 sequence reads: CASSRFTSLANEQFF.

This sequence joins TRBV6-1 and TRBJ2-5; the TCRdb call, TRBD1, lacks DNA for checking. CDR3 length: 15 amino acids. Germline V CDR1 and CDR2: MNHNS, SASEGT. CDR3 region: CASSELGRQTETQYF.

The rearrangement uses TRBV24-1 and TRBJ2-1; absent DNA, TCRdb's TRBD1 call cannot be checked. Germline V CDR1 and CDR2: KGHDR, SFDVKD. CDR3 size: 17 residues. The CDR3 loop is CATSDISGESSYNEQFF.

J is TRBJ2-7 and V is TRBV9. The CDR3 sequence is 15 residues long. Germline assignment: CDR1 SGDLS and CDR2 YYNGEE. CDR3 sequence reads: CASSVEPVRSYEQYF.

This chain links TRBV5-1 with TRBJ2-3; TCRdb's D call, TRBD1, is unchecked because there is no DNA. This CDR3 region has 17 residues. Per the germline V gene, CDR1 is SGHRS and CDR2 is YFSETQ. The CDR3 is CASSRGTGGAPTDTQYF. Full variable domain (remainder filled in from reference TRBV5-1 and TRBJ2-3): KAGVTQTPRYLIKTRGQQVTLSCSPISGHRSVSWYQQTPGQGLQFLFEYFSETQRNKGNFPGRFSGRQFSNSRSEMNVSTLELGDSALYLCASSRGTGGAPTDTQYFGPGTRLTVL.

The rearrangement uses TRBV18 and TRBJ1-1; TCRdb reports TRBD1, a call that lacks DNA to check it against. There are 13 residues in the CDR3. Germline CDR1 is KGHSH and CDR2 is LQKENI. CDR3 in amino acids: CASSPEKQVAAFF.

The chain recombines TRBV5-6 with TRBJ2-1. In germline, CDR1 is SGHDT, CDR2 YYEEEE. The length of the CDR3 is 17 residues. The CDR3 loop reads CASSLGEAQSSYNEQFF.

V usage is TRBV7-2 and J usage is TRBJ2-1. Germline V gene data show CDR1 as SGHTA and CDR2 as FQGNSA. The CDR3 loop spans 14 amino acids. The chain's CDR3 is CASSLASGYNEQFF.

V is TRBV20-1 and J is TRBJ1-1; TCRdb names TRBD1, which stays unverified in the absence of DNA. The germline CDR1 and CDR2 sequences are DFQATT and SNEGSKA (reference sequence). The CDR3 spans 13 residues. CDR3 region: CSASRGGRTEAFF.

The rearrangement links TRBV19 to TRBJ2-7; TCRdb reports TRBD1, a call that lacks DNA to check it against. CDR3 length: 14 residues. Germline V gene data show CDR1 as LNHDA and CDR2 as SQIVND (reference sequence). CDR3 sequence reads: CASSFGHGQREQYF.

The chain links TRBV4-3 to TRBJ2-3; TCRdb gives TRBD1 as the D gene, but with no DNA this cannot be confirmed. Germline V CDR1 and CDR2: LGHNA, YSLEER. The CDR3 loop spans 15 amino acids. The CDR3 protein is CASGEGGWSTDTQYF.

The chain employs TRBV11-2 and TRBJ1-6; TCRdb calls TRBD1, which cannot be checked without DNA. Germline CDR1 SGHAT, CDR2 FQNNGV. CDR3 length equals 17 residues. The chain's CDR3 is CASRQPGVSSYNSPLHF.

The chain has TRBV20-1 and TRBJ2-3; TCRdb selects TRBD2, and the lack of DNA leaves this call unchecked. The CDR3 runs to 18 residues. Germline assignment: CDR1 DFQATT and CDR2 SNEGSKA (reference sequence). CDR3 loop: CSARSTLIAGERADTQYF.

J is TRBJ2-2 and V is TRBV29-1; the D gene TCRdb calls, TRBD2, cannot be checked with no DNA. CDR3 size: 14 residues. The germline V gene encodes CDR1 SQVTM and CDR2 ANQGSEA. CDR3 protein: CSVELLGNTGELFF.

The chain couples TRBV3-1 to TRBJ2-1; TCRdb's D call of TRBD1 is untestable without DNA. The CDR3 loop spans 18 amino acids. CDR1 is LGHDT and CDR2 is YNNKEL in the germline V gene (reference sequence). The CDR3 protein is CASRPTGVSRGISNEQFF.

CDR3 region: CASSYSRGPGDTQYF. This sequence joins TRBV6-5 and TRBJ2-3; the TCRdb D gene call, TRBD2, has no DNA to confirm it. This CDR3 has 15 residues. Germline loops: CDR1 MNHEY, CDR2 SVGAGI.

The rearrangement uses TRBV20-1 and TRBJ1-5; TCRdb gives TRBD1 as the D gene, but with no DNA this cannot be confirmed. Germline V gene sequence: CDR1 DFQATT, CDR2 SNEGSKA (reference sequence). The length of the CDR3 is 15 residues. The CDR3 protein is CSALKTGGSNQPQHF.